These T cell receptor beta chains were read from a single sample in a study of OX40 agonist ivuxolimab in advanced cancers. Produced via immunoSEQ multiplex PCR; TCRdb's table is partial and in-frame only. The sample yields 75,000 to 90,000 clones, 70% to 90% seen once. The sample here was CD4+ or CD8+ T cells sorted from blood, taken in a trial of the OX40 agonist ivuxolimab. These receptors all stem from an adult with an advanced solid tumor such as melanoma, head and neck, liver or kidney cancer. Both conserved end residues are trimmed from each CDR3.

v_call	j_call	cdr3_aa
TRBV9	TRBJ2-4	ASSPPGSAKNIQY
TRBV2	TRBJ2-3	ASSEIGVTSTDTQY
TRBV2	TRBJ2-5	ASRNGGGETQY
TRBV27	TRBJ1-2	ASSQATGYGYT
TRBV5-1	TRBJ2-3	ASRRWERTDTQY
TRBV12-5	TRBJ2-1	ASGPGYVSNEQF
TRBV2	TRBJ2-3	ASSEATSGGPQY
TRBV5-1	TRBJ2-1	ASQRGDTNEQF
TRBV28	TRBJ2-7	ASSFPGRDSYEQY
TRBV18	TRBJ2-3	ASSEGNPGQGTDTQY
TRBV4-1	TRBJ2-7	ASSQDNWSSYEQY
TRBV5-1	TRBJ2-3	ASSATDTQY
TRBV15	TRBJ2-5	ATSRGPRKETQY
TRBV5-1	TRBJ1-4	DRNRDGATNEKLF
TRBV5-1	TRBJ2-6	ASSPSGQGRNSGANVLT
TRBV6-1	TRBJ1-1	ASTRDRATEAF
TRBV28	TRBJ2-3	ASSTSGGLYDTQY
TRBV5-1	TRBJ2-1	ASSLARGPSGLRSNEQF
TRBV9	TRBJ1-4	ASSVGLSDGDEKLF
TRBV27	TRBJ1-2	ASSFSTANQGYT
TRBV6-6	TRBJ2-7	ASRSRSEQY
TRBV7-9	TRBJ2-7	ASSLAGDTYYEQY
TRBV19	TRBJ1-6	ASSLGDSPLH
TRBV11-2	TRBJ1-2	ASSPSGDYVGYT
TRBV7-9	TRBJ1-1	ASSLSQGQRRGDTEAF
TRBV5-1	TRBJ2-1	ASSPAGTSGRARNEQF
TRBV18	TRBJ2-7	ASSTGVGSYEQY
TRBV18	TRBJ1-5	ASSPRVSGDYSNQPQH
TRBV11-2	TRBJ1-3	ASRRGGYSGNTIY
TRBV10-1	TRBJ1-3	ASSAVDNTIY
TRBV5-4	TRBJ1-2	ASSLVPGQGAVGYT
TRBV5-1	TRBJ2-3	ASSLLQGLTLDTQY
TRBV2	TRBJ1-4	ASSGQATNEKLF
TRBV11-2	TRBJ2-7	ASSLEGTLRAYEQY
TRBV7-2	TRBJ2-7	ASSSRPSSEQY
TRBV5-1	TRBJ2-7	ASSLIPGTSVEQY
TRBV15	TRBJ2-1	ATSNYLSVANEQF
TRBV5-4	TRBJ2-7	ASSFDRVYEQY